This T cell receptor beta chain is from a study of T cell repertoires in cytomegalovirus infection. For the study at large: Shared public TCR beta signatures pointed to both CMV infection and a matching HLA type.

Using its own MiXCR run on the reads, TCRdb lists one record per CDR3 protein. The repertoire has around 170,000 distinct CDR3 sequences, roughly 17% of them found once; the top ten carry around 19%. This clonotype was counted only a few times. Antigen: not known. Points from the study as a whole: It was HLA-C-restricted CMV-specific TCR beta clonotypes that dominated the response ex vivo.

The CDR3 runs 14 residues. The germline CDR1 and CDR2 sequences are MNHEY and SVGAGI. V was shortened by 0 bases and J by 6 bases, with 12 bases between the two germline ends. V is TRBV6-5 and J is TRBJ2-7; maybe TRBD2 (5 bases). The sequenced sample consisted of CD8+ T cells from PBMCs. The clonotype comes from a human donor in good health (CMV status not recorded). Some clones in this sample may be carry-over from other donors' samples. This CDR3 is CASSYSRAESEQYF. The CDR3 DNA reads TGTGCCAGCAGTTACTCGAGGGCAGAGTCCGAGCAGTACTTC.